Following are 16 T cell receptor beta chains from one sample sequenced in a study of shared clonotypes between healthy human individuals. Sequencing was performed with immunoSEQ multiplex PCR; in TCRdb, only in-frame clones are kept and a portion is missing. The sample shows roughly 500,000 clones, approximately 82% of them seen only once. Sequences were obtained from PBMCs. The receptors were sampled from a woman in her forties in good health. Some clones in this sample may be carry-over from other donors' samples.

This clone was recorded a few times. The rearrangement uses TRBV19 and TRBJ2-3, with a possible D match to TRBD2 (6 bases). Germline V gives CDR1 LNHDA, CDR2 SQIVND (reference sequence). The CDR3 is 15 amino acids. The V end lost 1 base, the J end lost 6 bases, and 14 bases lay between the germline ends. The CDR3 protein is CASSIGSLSGDTQYF. The CDR3 nucleotides are TGTGCCAGTAGTATAGGGAGCCTAAGCGGGGATACGCAGTATTTT. Full variable domain (remainder filled in from reference TRBV19 and TRBJ2-3): DGGITQSPKYLFRKEGQNVTLSCEQNLNHDAMYWYRQDPGQGLRLIYYSQIVNDFQKGDIAEGYSVSREKKESFPLTVTSAQKNPTAFYLCASSIGSLSGDTQYFGPGTRLTVL.

CDR3 region: CASSPRPGTGGLETQYF. CDR3 DNA: TGCGCCAGCAGCCCGCGTCCCGGGACAGGGGGCCTCGAGACCCAGTACTTC. This rearrangement joins TRBV5-1 to TRBJ2-7, with 12 bases that match TRBD1. Judging by the DNA end, TRBJ2-5 fits better; the J call may be wrong. The CDR3 runs 17 residues. Germline loops: CDR1 SGHRS, CDR2 YFSETQ.

The genes are TRBV9 and TRBJ2-3, with D possibly being TRBD1 (5 bases). Germline loops: CDR1 SGDLS, CDR2 YYNGEE. The germline V and J ends were trimmed by 3 bases and 5 bases, with 7 bases remaining between them. The CDR3 is made up of 12 amino acids. CDR3 amino acids: CASSDRGDTQYF. As DNA, the CDR3 is TGTGCCAGCAGCGATAGGGGAGATACGCAGTATTTT.

V gene TRBV7-2 combines with J gene TRBJ2-1; D unresolved. Per the germline V gene, CDR1 is SGHTA and CDR2 is FQGNSA. This CDR3 comprises 12 residues. The V gene lost 5 bases and the J gene lost 5 bases, with 7 bases spanning the gap. DNA for the CDR3: TGTGCCAGCAGCACCAAAAACAATGAGCAGTTCTTC. It translates to CASSTKNNEQFF.

About this clone itself: A read error is possible here, since a much larger clone lies one base away. The chain uses TRBV5-1 and TRBJ1-5; D is possibly TRBD1 (5 bases). The germline gives CDR1 SGHRS, CDR2 YFSETQ. The V gene lost 0 bases and the J gene lost 5 bases, with 12 bases spanning the gap. The CDR3 has 15 amino acids. For the CDR3, the DNA is TGCGCCAGCAGCTTGGATGTGGGGCATCATCAGCCCCAGCATTTT. Translating gives CASSLDVGHHQPQHF.

This chain uses TRBV7-3 with TRBJ2-1, with D possibly being TRBD1 or TRBD2 (5 bases each). CDR3 size: 17 residues. With 2 bases removed from V and 8 bases from J, the gap between germline ends came to 22 bases. The germline V gene has CDR1 SGHTA and CDR2 FQGTGA. CDR3 DNA: TGTGCCAGCAGCTTAGATCTAAGGGGAGCCTACTTGGATGAGCAGTTCTTC. Its translation: CASSLDLRGAYLDEQFF.

This clone has ten or more counts. J is TRBJ1-4 and V is TRBV2; 8 bases fit TRBD1. The CDR3 totals 14 residues. V lost 6 bases to trimming and J lost 5 bases; unmatched junction nucleotides: 5. Germline V gene data show CDR1 as SNHLY and CDR2 as FYNNEI. The CDR3 region has the DNA TGTGCCAGCAGGGCAGGGGGCAGCAATGAAAAACTGTTTTTT. Protein: CASRAGGSNEKLFF.

This clone showed up just a few times. One end of the junction fails to match germline, which may point to a read error. The chain carries TRBV6-7 and TRBJ2-1; 9 positions agree with TRBD2. TRBV6-7 is given ORF status, its function remaining uncertain. CDR3 length: 19 amino acids. The CDR3 here is CASSYSVGLAGASHNEQFF. As DNA, the CDR3 is TGTGCCAGCAGTTACTCGGTGGGGTTAGCGGGAGCCTCCCACAATGAGCAGTTCTTC.

This chain joins TRBV4-1 and TRBJ2-2, with TRBD2 identical over 8 bases. V lost 4 bases and J lost 1; bases outside the gene matches: 8. The germline CDR1 and CDR2 sequences are MGHRA and YSYEKL. The CDR3 totals 17 residues. This CDR3 reads CASSPRGLAGNTGELFF. CDR3 DNA: TGCGCCAGCAGCCCCCGAGGGCTAGCGGGGAACACCGGGGAGCTGTTTTTT.

This clone was counted between two and nine times. The J gene is TRBJ1-2, the V gene TRBV27, with TRBD1 matching over 7 bases. Germline CDR1 reads MNHEY; CDR2 reads SMNVEV (reference sequence). Trimming at V came to 0 bases and at J to 6 bases, leaving 4 bases not matched to a gene. This CDR3 region has 14 residues. In nucleotides, the CDR3 is TGTGCCAGCAGTTTATCAGGGGGCGGAAATGGCTACACCTTC. Translated, it gives CASSLSGGGNGYTF.

V is TRBV19 and J is TRBJ1-5; D is uncertain. V was pared by 6 bases and J by 3 bases, with 15 bases between. Germline V gene data show CDR1 as LNHDA and CDR2 as SQIVND (reference sequence). This CDR3 is 15 amino acids long. For the CDR3, the DNA is TGTGCCAGTAGCTCTCTCGTGGGTCACAATCAGCCCCAGCATTTT. It specifies CASSSLVGHNQPQHF.

The genes are TRBV4-1 and TRBJ2-3; 7 nucleotides align to TRBD2. Per germline, CDR1 MGHRA and CDR2 YSYEKL. V gave up 4 bases and J gave up 1 base; unmatched junction bases: 5. The CDR3 spans 15 residues. CDR3 sequence (DNA): TGCGCCAGCAGCCGCGGACTAGTCGGCACAGATACGCAGTATTTT. Its protein is CASSRGLVGTDTQYF.

This sequence joins TRBV29-1 and TRBJ2-2, with 7 bases that match TRBD2. The CDR3 contains 15 residues. Germline lookup yields CDR1 SQVTM and CDR2 ANQGSEA. With V trimmed by 4 bases and J by 5 bases, 10 bases remained unmatched. The CDR3 sequence: CSVAGLLADTGELFF. The CDR3 DNA follows: TGCAGCGTTGCCGGCTTGCTAGCGGATACCGGGGAGCTGTTTTTT.

The chain links TRBV27 to TRBJ2-3; D remains unclear. The V end lost 0 bases, the J end lost 7 bases, and 8 bases lay between the germline ends. There are 13 residues in the CDR3. The germline V gene encodes CDR1 MNHEY and CDR2 SMNVEV (reference sequence). The CDR3 sequence is CASSLSSTYTQYF. CDR3 nucleotide sequence: TGTGCCAGCAGTTTATCGTCCACTTATACGCAGTATTTT.

This chain joins TRBV4-1 and TRBJ2-3; D is unresolved. The CDR3 covers 13 residues. In germline, CDR1 is MGHRA, CDR2 YSYEKL. V was clipped by 0 bases and J by 5 bases, with 6 bases between them. The CDR3, as DNA: TGCGCCAGCAGCCAAGAGGAGCAAGATACGCAGTATTTT. It is translated as CASSQEEQDTQYF.

J is TRBJ2-1 and V is TRBV28; 7 bases are a match to TRBD2. V dropped 7 bases and J dropped 7; count of bases not matched to a gene: 10. The CDR3 covers 14 residues. Germline CDR1 and CDR2: MDHEN and SYDVKM. The CDR3 nucleotides read TGTGCCAGCACCTGGGGAGGGCCAAGTAATGAGCAGTTCTTC. Translating gives CASTWGGPSNEQFF.